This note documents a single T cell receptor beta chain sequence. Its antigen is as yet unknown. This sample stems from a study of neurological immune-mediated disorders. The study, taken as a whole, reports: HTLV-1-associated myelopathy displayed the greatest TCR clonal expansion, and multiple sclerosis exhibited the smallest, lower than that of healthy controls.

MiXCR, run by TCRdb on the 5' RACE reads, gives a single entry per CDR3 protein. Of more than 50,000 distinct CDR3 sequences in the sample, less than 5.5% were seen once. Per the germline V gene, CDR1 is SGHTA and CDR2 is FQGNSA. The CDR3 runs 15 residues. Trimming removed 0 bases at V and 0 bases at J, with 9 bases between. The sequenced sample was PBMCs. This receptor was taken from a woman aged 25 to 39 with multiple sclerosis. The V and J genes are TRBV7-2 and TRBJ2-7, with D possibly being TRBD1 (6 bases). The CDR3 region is CASSLAGDTSYEQYF. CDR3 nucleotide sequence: TGTGCCAGCAGCTTAGCGGGGGACACCTCCTACGAGCAGTACTTC.